This paragraph reports one T cell receptor (beta chain). This entry belongs to a study of blood T cell repertoires in COVID-19. Across the whole study: Samples taken during acute and convalescent COVID-19 were collected in the United States, Italy and Spain. The cDNA or gDNA used as material had been derived from T cells, B-cell-depleted T cells, or PBMCs.

The authors' processing: Reference gene primer amplification yielded estimated nucleated cell counts. Sequencing used immunoSEQ multiplex PCR; TCRdb keeps in-frame clones, though not all of them. V, J and clone size derive from that table, while D and trimming were established from the DNA sequence. The sample has 100,000 to 110,000 clones; approximately 90% are singletons. CDR1 is GTSNPN, CDR2 SVGIG, per germline (reference sequence). V was shortened by 2 bases and J by 1 base, with 14 bases between the two germline ends. This CDR3 spans 16 amino acids. The sequencing input was peripheral blood. The V call is TRBV30, the J call TRBJ2-2, with D perhaps matching TRBD2 (6 bases). The clonotype comes from a man in his fifties or sixties with active COVID-19. The CDR3 sequence: CAWSSSAGLNTGELFF. CDR3 DNA sequence: TGTGCCTGGAGTAGTAGCGCGGGACTGAACACCGGGGAGCTGTTTTTT.